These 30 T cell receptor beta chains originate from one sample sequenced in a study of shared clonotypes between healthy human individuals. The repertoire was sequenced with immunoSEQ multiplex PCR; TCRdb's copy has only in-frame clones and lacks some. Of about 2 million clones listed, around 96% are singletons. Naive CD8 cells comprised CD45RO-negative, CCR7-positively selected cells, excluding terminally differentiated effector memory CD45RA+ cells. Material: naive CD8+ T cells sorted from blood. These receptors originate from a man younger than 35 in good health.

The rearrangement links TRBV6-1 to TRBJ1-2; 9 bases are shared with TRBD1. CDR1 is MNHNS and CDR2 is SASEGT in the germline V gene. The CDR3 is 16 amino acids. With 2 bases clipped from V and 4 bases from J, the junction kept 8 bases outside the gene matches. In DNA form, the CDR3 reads TGTGCCAGCAGTGAATTTGGGACAGGGATCGTCTATGGCTACACCTTC. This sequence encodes CASSEFGTGIVYGYTF.

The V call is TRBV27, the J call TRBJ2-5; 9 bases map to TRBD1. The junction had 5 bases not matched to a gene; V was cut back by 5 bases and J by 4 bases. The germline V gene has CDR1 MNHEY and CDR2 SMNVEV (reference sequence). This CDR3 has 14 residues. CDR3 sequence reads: CASSEMTGGETQYF. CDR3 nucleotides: TGTGCCAGCAGTGAAATGACAGGGGGAGAGACCCAGTACTTC.

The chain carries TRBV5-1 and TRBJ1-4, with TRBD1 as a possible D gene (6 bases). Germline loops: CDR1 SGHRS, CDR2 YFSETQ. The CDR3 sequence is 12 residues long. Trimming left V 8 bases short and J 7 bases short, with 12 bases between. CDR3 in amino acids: CARRGASEKLFF. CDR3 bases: TGCGCCAGGCGGGGGGCTAGTGAAAAACTGTTTTTT.

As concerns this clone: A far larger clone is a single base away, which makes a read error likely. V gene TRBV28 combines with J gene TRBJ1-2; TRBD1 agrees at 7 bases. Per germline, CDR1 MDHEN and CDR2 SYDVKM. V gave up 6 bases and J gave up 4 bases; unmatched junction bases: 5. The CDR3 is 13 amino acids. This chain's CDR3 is CASSSGQTYGYTF. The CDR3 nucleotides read TGTGCCAGCAGCTCGGGACAGACCTATGGCTACACCTTC.

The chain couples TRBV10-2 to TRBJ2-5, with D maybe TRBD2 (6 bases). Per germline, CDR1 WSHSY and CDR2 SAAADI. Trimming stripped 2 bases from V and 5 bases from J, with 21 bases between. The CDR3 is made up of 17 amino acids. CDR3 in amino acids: CASSEVVGSGDGETQYF. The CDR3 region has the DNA TGCGCCAGCAGTGAGGTAGTTGGGTCGGGAGACGGTGAGACCCAGTACTTC.

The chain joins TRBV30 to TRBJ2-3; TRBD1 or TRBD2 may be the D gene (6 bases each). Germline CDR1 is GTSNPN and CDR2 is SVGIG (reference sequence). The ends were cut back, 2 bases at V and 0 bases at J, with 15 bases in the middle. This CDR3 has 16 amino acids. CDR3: CAWSPGLGGSTDTQYF. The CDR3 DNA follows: TGTGCCTGGAGTCCCGGTTTAGGGGGGAGCACAGATACGCAGTATTTT. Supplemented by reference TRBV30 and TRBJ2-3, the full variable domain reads SQTIHQWPATLVQPVGSPLSLECTVEGTSNPNLYWYRQAAGRGLQLLFYSVGIGQISSEVPQNLSASRPQDRQFILSSKKLLLSDSGFYLCAWSPGLGGSTDTQYFGPGTRLTVL.

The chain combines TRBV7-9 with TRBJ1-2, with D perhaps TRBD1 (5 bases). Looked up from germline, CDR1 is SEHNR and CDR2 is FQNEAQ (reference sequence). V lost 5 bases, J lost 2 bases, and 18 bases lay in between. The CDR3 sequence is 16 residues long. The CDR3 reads CASSPGWQGENYGYTF. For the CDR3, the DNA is TGTGCCAGCAGCCCCGGGTGGCAGGGTGAGAACTATGGCTACACCTTC.

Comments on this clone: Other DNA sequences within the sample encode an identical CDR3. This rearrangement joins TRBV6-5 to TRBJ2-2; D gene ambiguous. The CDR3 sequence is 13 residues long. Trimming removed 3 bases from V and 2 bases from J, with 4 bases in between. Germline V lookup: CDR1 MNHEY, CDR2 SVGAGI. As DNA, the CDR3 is TGTGCCAGCAGTTATACCAACACCGGGGAGCTGTTTTTT. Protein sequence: CASSYTNTGELFF.

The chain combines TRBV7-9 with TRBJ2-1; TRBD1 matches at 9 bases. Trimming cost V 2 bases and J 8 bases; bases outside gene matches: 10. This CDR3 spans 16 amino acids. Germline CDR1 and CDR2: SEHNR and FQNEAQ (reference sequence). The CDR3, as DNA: TGTGCCAGCAGCTTAACGGGACAGGGACTTCACGATGAGCAGTTCTTC. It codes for CASSLTGQGLHDEQFF. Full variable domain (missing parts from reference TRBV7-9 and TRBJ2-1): DTGVSQNPRHKITKRGQNVTFRCDPISEHNRLYWYRQTLGQGPEFLTYFQNEAQLEKSRLLSDRFSAERPKGSFSTLEIQRTEQGDSAMYLCASSLTGQGLHDEQFFGPGTRLTVL.

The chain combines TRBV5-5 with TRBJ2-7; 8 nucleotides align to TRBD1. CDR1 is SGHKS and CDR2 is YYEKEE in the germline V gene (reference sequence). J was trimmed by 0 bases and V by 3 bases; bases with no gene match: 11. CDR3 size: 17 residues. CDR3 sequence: CASSWEDRVLFSYEQYF. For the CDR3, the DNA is TGTGCCAGCAGCTGGGAGGACAGGGTCCTATTCTCCTACGAGCAGTACTTC.

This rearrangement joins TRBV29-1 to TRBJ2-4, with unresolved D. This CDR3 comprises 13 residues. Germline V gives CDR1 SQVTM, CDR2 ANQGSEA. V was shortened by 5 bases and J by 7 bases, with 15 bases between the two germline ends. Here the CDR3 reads CSVSLGLGNIQYF. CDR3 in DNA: TGCAGCGTTTCATTGGGGTTGGGGAACATTCAGTACTTC. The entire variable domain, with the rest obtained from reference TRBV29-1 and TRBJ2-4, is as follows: SAVISQKPSRDICQRGTSLTIQCQVDSQVTMMFWYRQQPGQSLTLIATANQGSEATYESGFVIDKFPISRPNLTFSTLTVSNMSPEDSSIYLCSVSLGLGNIQYFGAGTRLSVL.

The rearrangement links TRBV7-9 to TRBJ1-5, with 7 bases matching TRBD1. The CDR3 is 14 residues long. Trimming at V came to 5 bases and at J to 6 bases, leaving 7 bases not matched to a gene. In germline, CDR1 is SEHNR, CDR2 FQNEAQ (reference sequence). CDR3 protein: CASSATGEGQPQHF. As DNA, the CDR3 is TGTGCCAGCAGCGCCACAGGGGAAGGTCAGCCCCAGCATTTT.

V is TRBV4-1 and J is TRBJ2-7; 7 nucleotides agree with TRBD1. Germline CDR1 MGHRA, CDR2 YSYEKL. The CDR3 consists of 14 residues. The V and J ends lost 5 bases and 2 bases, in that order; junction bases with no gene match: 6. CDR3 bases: TGCGCCAGCAGCTCTCCTCAGGGGGCCTACGAGCAGTACTTC. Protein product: CASSSPQGAYEQYF.

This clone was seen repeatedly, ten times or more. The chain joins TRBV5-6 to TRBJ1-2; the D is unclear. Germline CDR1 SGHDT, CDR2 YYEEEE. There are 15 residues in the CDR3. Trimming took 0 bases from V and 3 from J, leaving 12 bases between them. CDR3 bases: TGTGCCAGCAGCTTGGAGAACGCTCCCTACTATGGCTACACCTTC. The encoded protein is CASSLENAPYYGYTF. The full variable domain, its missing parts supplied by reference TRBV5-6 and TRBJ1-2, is DAGVTQSPTHLIKTRGQQVTLRCSPKSGHDTVSWYQQALGQGPQFIFQYYEEEERQRGNFPDRFSGHQFPNYSSELNVNALLLGDSALYLCASSLENAPYYGYTFGSGTRLTVV.

CDR3 in DNA: TGTGCCAGCCGAATTACGGGGGCAGGGAACTATGGCTACACCTTC. It encodes CASRITGAGNYGYTF. This chain joins TRBV6-5 and TRBJ1-2; D perhaps matches TRBD1 (6 bases). The CDR3 extends over 15 amino acids. CDR1 and CDR2 (germline): MNHEY, SVGAGI. V was cut by 8 bases and J by 2 bases, with 18 bases left in between.

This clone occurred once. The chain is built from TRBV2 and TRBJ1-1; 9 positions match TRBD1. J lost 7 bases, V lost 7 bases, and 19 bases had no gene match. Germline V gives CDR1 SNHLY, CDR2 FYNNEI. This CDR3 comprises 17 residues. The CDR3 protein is CASTHPGQGQGSGEAFF. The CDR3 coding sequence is TGTGCCAGCACTCACCCCGGTCAGGGACAGGGCTCTGGTGAAGCTTTCTTT. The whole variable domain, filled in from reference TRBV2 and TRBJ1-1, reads EPEVTQTPSHQVTQMGQEVILRCVPISNHLYFYWYRQILGQKVEFLVSFYNNEISEKSEIFDDQFSVERPDGSNFTLKIRSTKLEDSAMYFCASTHPGQGQGSGEAFFGQGTRLTVV.

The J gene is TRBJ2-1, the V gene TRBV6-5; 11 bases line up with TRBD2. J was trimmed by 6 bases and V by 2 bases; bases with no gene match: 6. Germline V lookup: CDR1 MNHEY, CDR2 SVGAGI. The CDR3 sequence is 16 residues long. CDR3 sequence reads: CASSYVLAGDFNEQFF. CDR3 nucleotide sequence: TGTGCCAGCAGTTACGTACTAGCGGGAGACTTCAATGAGCAGTTCTTC.

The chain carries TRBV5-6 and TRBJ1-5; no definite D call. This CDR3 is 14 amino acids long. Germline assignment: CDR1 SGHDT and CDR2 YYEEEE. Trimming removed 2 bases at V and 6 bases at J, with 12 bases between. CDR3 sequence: CASSFRWGIQPQHF. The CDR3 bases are TGTGCCAGCAGCTTCCGATGGGGAATTCAGCCCCAGCATTTT.

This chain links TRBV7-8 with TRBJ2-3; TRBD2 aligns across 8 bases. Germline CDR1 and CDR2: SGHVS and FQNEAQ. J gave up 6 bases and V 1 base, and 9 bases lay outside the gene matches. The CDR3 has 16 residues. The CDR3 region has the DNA TGTGCCAGCAGCTTAGGTGGCGGGAGGCCCGGGGATACGCAGTATTTT. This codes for CASSLGGGRPGDTQYF. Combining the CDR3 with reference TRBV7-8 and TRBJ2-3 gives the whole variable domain GAGVSQSPRYKVAKRGQDVALRCDPISGHVSLFWYQQALGQGPEFLTYFQNEAQLDKSGLPSDRFFAERPEGSVSTLKIQRTQQEDSAVYLCASSLGGGRPGDTQYFGPGTRLTVL.

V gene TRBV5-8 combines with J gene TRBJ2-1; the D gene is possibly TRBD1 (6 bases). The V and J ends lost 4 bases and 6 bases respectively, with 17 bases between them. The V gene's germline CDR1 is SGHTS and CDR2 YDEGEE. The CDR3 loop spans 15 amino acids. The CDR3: CASSLYAQQGNEQFF. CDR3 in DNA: TGTGCCAGCAGCCTATATGCTCAACAGGGCAATGAGCAGTTCTTC. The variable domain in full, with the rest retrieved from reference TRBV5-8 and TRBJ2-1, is EAGVTQSPTHLIKTRGQQATLRCSPISGHTSVYWYQQALGLGLQFLLWYDEGEERNRGNFPPRFSGRQFPNYSSELNVNALELEDSALYLCASSLYAQQGNEQFFGPGTRLTVL.

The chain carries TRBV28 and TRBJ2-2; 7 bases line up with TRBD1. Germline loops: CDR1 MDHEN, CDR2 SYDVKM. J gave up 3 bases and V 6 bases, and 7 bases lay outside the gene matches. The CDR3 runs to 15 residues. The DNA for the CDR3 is TGTGCCAGCAGGCGACAGGGTGGGTACACCGGGGAGCTGTTTTTT. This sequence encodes CASRRQGGYTGELFF. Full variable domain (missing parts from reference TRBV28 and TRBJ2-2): DVKVTQSSRYLVKRTGEKVFLECVQDMDHENMFWYRQDPGLGLRLIYFSYDVKMKEKGDIPEGYSVSREKKERFSLILESASTNQTSMYLCASRRQGGYTGELFFGEGSRLTVL.

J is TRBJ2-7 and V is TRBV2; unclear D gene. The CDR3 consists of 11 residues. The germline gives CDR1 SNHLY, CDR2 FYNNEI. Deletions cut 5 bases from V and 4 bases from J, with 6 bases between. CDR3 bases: TGTGCCAGCAGTCTAAGATACGAGCAGTACTTC. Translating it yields CASSLRYEQYF.

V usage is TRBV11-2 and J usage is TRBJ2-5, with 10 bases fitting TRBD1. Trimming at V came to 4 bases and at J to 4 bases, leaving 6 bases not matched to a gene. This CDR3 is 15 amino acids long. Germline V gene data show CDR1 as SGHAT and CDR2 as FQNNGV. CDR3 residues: CASSSWTGGGETQYF. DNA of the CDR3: TGTGCCAGCAGCTCCTGGACAGGGGGGGGAGAGACCCAGTACTTC.

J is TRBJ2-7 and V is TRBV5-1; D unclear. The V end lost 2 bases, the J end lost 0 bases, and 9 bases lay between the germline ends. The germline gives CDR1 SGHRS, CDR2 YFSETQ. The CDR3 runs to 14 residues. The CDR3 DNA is TGCGCCAGCAGCTTCAAGTGGAGCTCCTACGAGCAGTACTTC. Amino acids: CASSFKWSSYEQYF.

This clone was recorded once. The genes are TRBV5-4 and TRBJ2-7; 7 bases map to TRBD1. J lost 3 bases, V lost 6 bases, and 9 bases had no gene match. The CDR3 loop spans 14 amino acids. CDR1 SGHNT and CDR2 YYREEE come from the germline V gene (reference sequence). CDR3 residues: CASTPGRGHYEQYF. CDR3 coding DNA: TGTGCCAGCACCCCCGGAAGGGGGCACTACGAGCAGTACTTC.

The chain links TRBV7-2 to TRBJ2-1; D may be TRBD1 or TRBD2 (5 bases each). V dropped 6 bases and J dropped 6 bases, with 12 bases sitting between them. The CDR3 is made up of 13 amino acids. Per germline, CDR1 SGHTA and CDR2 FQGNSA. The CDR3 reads CASSWDVVNEQFF. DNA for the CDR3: TGTGCCAGCAGTTGGGACGTCGTCAATGAGCAGTTCTTC.

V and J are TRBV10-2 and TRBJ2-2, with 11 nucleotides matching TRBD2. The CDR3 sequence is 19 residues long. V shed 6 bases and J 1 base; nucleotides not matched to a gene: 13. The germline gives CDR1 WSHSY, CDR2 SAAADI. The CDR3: CASSPQLAGEGVNTGELFF. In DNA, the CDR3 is TGCGCCAGCAGCCCCCAACTAGCGGGAGAAGGGGTGAACACCGGGGAGCTGTTTTTT.

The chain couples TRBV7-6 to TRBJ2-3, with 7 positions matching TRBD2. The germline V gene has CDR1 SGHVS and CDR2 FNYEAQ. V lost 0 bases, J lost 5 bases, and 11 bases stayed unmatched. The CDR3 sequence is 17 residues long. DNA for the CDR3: TGTGCCAGCAGCTTAGCGCTTGGCGGGAGAGGAGGAGATACGCAGTATTTT. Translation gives CASSLALGGRGGDTQYF.

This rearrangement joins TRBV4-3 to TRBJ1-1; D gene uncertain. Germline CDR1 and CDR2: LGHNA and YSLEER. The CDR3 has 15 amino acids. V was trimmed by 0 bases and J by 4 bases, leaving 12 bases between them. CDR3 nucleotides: TGCGCCAGCAGCCAAGATGGCCGACGGGGCACTGAAGCTTTCTTT. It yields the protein CASSQDGRRGTEAFF.

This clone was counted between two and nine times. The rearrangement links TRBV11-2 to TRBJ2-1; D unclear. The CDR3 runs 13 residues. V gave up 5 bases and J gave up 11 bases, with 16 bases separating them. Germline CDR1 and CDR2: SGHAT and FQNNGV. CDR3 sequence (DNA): TGTGCCAGCAGCCCGCAGATGGGGATTCAGCAGTTCTTC. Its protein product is CASSPQMGIQQFF.